The TCR beta chain under discussion was sequenced for a study of blood T cell repertoires in COVID-19. Study-level information: PBMCs, B-cell-depleted T cells, or T cells were the source of the cDNA or gDNA that made up the material.

TCRdb's copy holds only in-frame clones and misses some; the assay was immunoSEQ multiplex PCR. The data hold fewer than 350,000 clones, with roughly 89% observed a single time. CDR3 size: 13 residues. The V gene's germline CDR1 is MRHNA and CDR2 SNTAGT. Trimming pared 5 bases from V and 6 bases from J, leaving 11 bases between. The receptor was derived from a woman aged 55-75 years with COVID-19, enrolled during active disease. The V and J genes are TRBV6-4 and TRBJ1-5, with D perhaps matching TRBD1 (6 bases). Material for sequencing was peripheral blood. The CDR3 nucleotides read TGTGCCAGCAGTCCAGGGGAGGGTCAGCCCCAGCATTTT. Its translation: CASSPGEGQPQHF.